A selection of T cell receptor beta chains follows, all from one sample in a study of graft-versus-host responses after intestinal transplantation. Sequenced by immunoSEQ multiplex PCR; TCRdb stores in-frame clones only, minus some. The sample lists more than 12,000 clones, roughly two thirds occurring once. This sample comprised ileum tissue, obtained around 94 weeks after intestinal transplantation. These receptors all come from a human patient who received an intestinal transplant, so some T cells may come from the graft donor. The CDR3 runs from the conserved cysteine through the conserved F or W. A D gene is named only where the DNA matches it firmly. The listing skips clone size in some rows; elsewhere it reads once, few, many or a size class.

CDR3 length | J gene | D gene | clone size | V gene | CDR3 protein | CDR3 DNA
14 | TRBJ1-6 | - | - | TRBV11-2 | CASSLDDRISPLHF | TGTGCCAGCAGCTTAGATGACAGGATTTCACCCCTCCACTTT
14 | TRBJ1-1 | - | medium-sized | TRBV5-5 | CASSLGAGSTEAFF | TGTGCCAGCAGCTTGGGGGCAGGAAGTACTGAAGCTTTCTTT
13 | TRBJ2-7 | - | once | TRBV6-1 | CASNRGGDYEQYF | TGTGCCAGCAATCGGGGCGGGGACTACGAGCAGTACTTC
14 | TRBJ2-2 | - | - | TRBV11-3 | CASSFGQYTGELFF | TGTGCCAGCTCCTTCGGACAGTACACCGGGGAGCTGTTTTTT
14 | TRBJ2-7 | TRBD2 | - | TRBV5-4 | CASSATSGGYEQYF | TGTGCCAGCAGCGCAACTAGCGGGGGCTACGAGCAGTACTTC
14 | TRBJ1-5 | TRBD1 | - | TRBV13 | CASSFRDRGQPQHF | TGTGCCAGCAGCTTCCGGGACAGGGGTCAGCCCCAGCATTTT
14 | TRBJ1-2 | TRBD1 | - | TRBV11-2 | CASSLDGTGHGYTF | TGTGCCAGCAGCTTAGATGGGACAGGGCATGGCTACACCTTC
14 | TRBJ2-5 | - | - | TRBV7-9 | CASSLGQTGETQYF | TGTGCCAGCAGCTTAGGGCAAACCGGGGAGACCCAGTACTTC
15 | TRBJ2-7 | TRBD2 | - | TRBV7-2 | CASSLRRAGETGQYF | TGTGCCAGCAGCTTAAGGAGGGCGGGGGAAACTGGGCAGTACTTC
19 | TRBJ2-2 | TRBD1 | - | TRBV10-3 | CAISPWTGGMTVDTGELFF | TGTGCCATCAGCCCCTGGACAGGTGGGATGACAGTGGACACCGGGGAGCTGTTTTTT
16 | TRBJ2-3 | - | - | TRBV9 | CASSGGSPSSTDTQYF | TGTGCCAGCAGCGGCGGTAGCCCCTCCAGCACAGATACGCAGTATTTT
14 | TRBJ1-2 | TRBD1 | - | TRBV6-4 | CASSRDRSGYGYTF | TGTGCCAGCAGCCGGGACAGGTCTGGGTATGGCTACACCTTC
11 | TRBJ2-5 | TRBD1 | - | TRBV6-5 | CASTRQGEQYF | TGTGCCAGCACTCGACAGGGAGAGCAGTACTTC
14 | TRBJ1-5 | - | - | TRBV9 | CASSTDYSNQPQHF | TGTGCCAGCAGCACAGACTATAGCAATCAGCCCCAGCATTTT
12 | TRBJ1-2 | TRBD1 | - | TRBV2 | CAGTGGFHGYTF | TGTGCCGGGACAGGGGGATTTCATGGCTACACCTTC
14 | TRBJ2-4 | TRBD1 | - | TRBV19 | CASRPDRDKNIQYF | TGTGCCAGTAGGCCGGACAGGGACAAAAACATTCAGTACTTC
14 | TRBJ2-3 | TRBD1 | - | TRBV29-1 | CSVSDRGRTDTQYF | TGCAGCGTTTCGGACAGGGGGAGAACAGATACGCAGTATTTT
14 | TRBJ2-3 | - | - | TRBV7-2 | CASSLGTAPDTQYF | TGTGCCAGCAGCTTAGGAACAGCCCCAGATACGCAGTATTTT
16 | TRBJ1-2 | TRBD1 | - | TRBV11-2 | CASSLVGQIANYGYTF | TGTGCCAGCAGCTTAGTGGGACAGATCGCTAACTATGGCTACACCTTC
13 | TRBJ1-1 | TRBD1 | - | TRBV2 | CASKRDRRTEAFF | TGTGCCAGCAAAAGGGACAGACGAACTGAAGCTTTCTTT
12 | TRBJ1-3 | - | few | TRBV10-3 | CAISETRDTIYF | TGTGCCATCAGTGAGACCAGGGACACCATATATTTT
13 | TRBJ1-2 | TRBD1 | - | TRBV27 | CASSFGTGTTYTF | TGTGCCAGCAGTTTTGGGACAGGGACAACCTACACCTTC
14 | TRBJ2-7 | - | - | TRBV7-2 | CASSPPAPLSEQYF | TGTGCCAGCAGCCCCCCTGCTCCCCTTAGCGAGCAGTACTTC
12 | TRBJ1-2 | TRBD1 | - | TRBV6-6 | CASSYDRGGYTF | TGTGCCAGCAGTTACGACAGGGGTGGCTACACCTTC
15 | TRBJ2-3 | TRBD2 | medium-sized | TRBV2 | CASKNIGGDTDTQYF | TGTGCCAGCAAGAATATTGGGGGGGACACAGATACGCAGTATTTT
14 | TRBJ1-1 | TRBD1 | - | TRBV5-3 | CARSGQGANTEAFF | TGTGCCAGAAGCGGACAGGGGGCGAACACTGAAGCTTTCTTT
13 | TRBJ1-5 | - | few | TRBV7-9 | CASSSRTTEPQHF | TGTGCCAGCAGCTCCCGGACAACGGAGCCCCAGCATTTT
18 | TRBJ1-1 | - | - | TRBV5-1 | CASSPWTVWNFLRFEAFF | TGCGCCAGCAGCCCCTGGACAGTCTGGAACTTTCTCAGATTTGAAGCTTTCTTT
16 | TRBJ2-5 | TRBD2 | - | TRBV6-6 | CASSSRLAGGRETQYF | TGTGCCAGCAGTTCCCGACTAGCGGGGGGGCGAGAGACCCAGTACTTC
13 | TRBJ1-4 | - | few | TRBV6-5 | CASSPGEWEKLFF | TGTGCCAGCAGCCCAGGGGAATGGGAAAAACTGTTTTTT
15 | TRBJ2-2 | TRBD2 | - | TRBV5-4 | CASKKRGDYTGELFF | TGTGCCAGCAAAAAGCGGGGGGACTACACCGGGGAGCTGTTTTTT
17 | TRBJ1-1 | - | - | TRBV12-5 | CASGLGQSGVSGTEAFF | TGTGCTAGTGGTTTGGGACAGTCAGGCGTGAGTGGCACTGAAGCTTTCTTT
15 | TRBJ2-7 | TRBD2 | - | TRBV30 | CAWSLRASGIYEQYF | TGTGCCTGGAGCCTACGGGCTAGCGGTATCTACGAGCAGTACTTC
19 | TRBJ2-2 | TRBD2 | - | TRBV30 | CAWSVTGTSGGMNTGELFF | TGTGCCTGGAGTGTAACTGGGACTAGCGGGGGCATGAACACCGGGGAGCTGTTTTTT
14 | TRBJ2-7 | - | - | TRBV27 | CASSPSYAPYEQYF | TGTGCCAGCAGTCCCTCCTATGCCCCCTACGAGCAGTACTTC
14 | TRBJ2-2 | TRBD2 | - | TRBV6-4 | CASSEAGGTGELFF | TGTGCCAGCAGTGAAGCGGGGGGCACCGGGGAGCTGTTTTTT
17 | TRBJ2-3 | - | - | TRBV18 | CASSPSARARRTDTQYF | TGTGCCAGCTCACCGTCCGCCAGGGCTCGGCGCACAGATACGCAGTATTTT
13 | TRBJ2-3 | - | - | TRBV6-6 | CASNRGITDTQYF | TGTGCCAGCAACCGGGGGATCACAGATACGCAGTATTTT
15 | TRBJ2-7 | - | - | TRBV11-3 | CASSLPGQSSYEQYF | TGTGCCAGCAGCTTACCCGGACAGTCGTCCTACGAGCAGTACTTC
14 | TRBJ2-7 | - | - | TRBV19 | CASSSQGTAREQYF | TGTGCCAGTAGTTCCCAGGGGACCGCGCGCGAGCAGTACTTC
17 | TRBJ2-3 | - | once | TRBV7-2 | CASSLGVWGESTDTQYF | TGTGCCAGCAGCTTAGGTGTCTGGGGCGAAAGCACAGATACGCAGTATTTT